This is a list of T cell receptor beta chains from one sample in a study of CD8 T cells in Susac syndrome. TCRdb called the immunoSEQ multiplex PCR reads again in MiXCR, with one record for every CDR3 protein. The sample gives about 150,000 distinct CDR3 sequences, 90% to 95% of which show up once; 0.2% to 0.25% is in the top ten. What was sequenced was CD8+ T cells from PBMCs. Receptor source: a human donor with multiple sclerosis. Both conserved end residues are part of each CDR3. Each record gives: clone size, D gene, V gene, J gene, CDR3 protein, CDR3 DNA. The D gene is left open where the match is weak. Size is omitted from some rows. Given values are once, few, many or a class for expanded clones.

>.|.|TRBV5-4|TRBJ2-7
CASSLGDGSSYEQYF
TGTGCCAGCAGCTTGGGGGACGGCAGCTCCTACGAGCAGTACTTC
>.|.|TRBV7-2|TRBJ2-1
CASSPTEEAYNEQFF
TGTGCCAGCAGCCCAACAGAAGAAGCCTACAATGAGCAGTTCTTC
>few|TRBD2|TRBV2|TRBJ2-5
CASSQAGGLETQYF
TGTGCCAGCTCCCAGGCGGGGGGGCTTGAGACCCAGTACTTC
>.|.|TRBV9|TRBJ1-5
CASSVSGGGPQHF
TGTGCCAGCAGCGTAAGTGGAGGAGGGCCCCAGCATTTT
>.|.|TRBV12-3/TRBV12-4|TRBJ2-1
CASSLDGIYNEQFF
TGTGCCAGCAGTTTAGATGGTATCTACAATGAGCAGTTCTTC
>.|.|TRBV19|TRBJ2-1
CASSIDGAHRNEQFF
TGTGCCAGTAGTATTGATGGGGCCCATCGGAATGAGCAGTTCTTC
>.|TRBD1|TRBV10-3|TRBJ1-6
CAISERGLSPLHF
TGTGCCATCAGTGAAAGGGGGCTCTCACCCCTCCACTTT
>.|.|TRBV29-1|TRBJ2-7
CSVPGTYEQYF
TGCAGCGTTCCGGGAACCTACGAGCAGTACTTC
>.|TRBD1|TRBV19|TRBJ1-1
CASSMSRGLGTEAFF
TGTGCCAGTAGTATGTCTAGGGGGCTTGGAACTGAAGCTTTCTTT
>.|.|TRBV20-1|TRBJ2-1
CSARDIEDNEQFF
TGCAGTGCTAGAGATATAGAGGACAATGAGCAGTTCTTC
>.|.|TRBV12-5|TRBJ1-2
CASGLVGGYTF
TGTGCTAGTGGTTTGGTTGGAGGCTACACCTTC
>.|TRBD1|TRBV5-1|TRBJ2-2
CASSSGGRAGELFF
TGCGCCAGCAGCTCAGGGGGCAGGGCCGGGGAGCTGTTTTTT
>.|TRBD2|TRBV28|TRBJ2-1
CASSSSGEGSYNEQFF
TGTGCCAGCAGTTCGAGTGGGGAGGGTAGTTACAATGAGCAGTTCTTC
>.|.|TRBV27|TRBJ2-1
CASSLNLREQFF
TGTGCCAGCAGTTTAAATTTACGGGAGCAGTTCTTC
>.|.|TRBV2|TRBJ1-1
CASKGKTEAFF
TGTGCCAGCAAGGGAAAAACTGAAGCTTTCTTT
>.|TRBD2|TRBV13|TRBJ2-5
CASSLGSGGETQYF
TGTGCCAGCAGCTTAGGATCCGGGGGGGAGACCCAGTACTTC
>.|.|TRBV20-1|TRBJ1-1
CSASKPGPREAFF
TGCAGTGCTAGTAAGCCAGGCCCACGGGAAGCTTTCTTT
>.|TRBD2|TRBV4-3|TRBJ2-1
CASSRSGGADKQFF
TGCGCCAGCAGTCGAAGCGGGGGGGCTGATAAGCAGTTCTTC
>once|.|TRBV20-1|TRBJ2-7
CSARGSSHEQYF
TGCAGTGCTAGAGGTAGCAGCCACGAGCAGTACTTC
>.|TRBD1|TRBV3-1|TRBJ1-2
CASSQDIVREGQGVLNYGYTF
TGTGCCAGCAGCCAAGATATCGTAAGGGAGGGACAGGGAGTTCTCAACTATGGCTACACCTTC
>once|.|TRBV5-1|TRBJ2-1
CASSLHVNEQFF
TGCGCCAGCAGCTTGCACGTTAATGAGCAGTTCTTC
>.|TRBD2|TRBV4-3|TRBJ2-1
CASGLAGGPNEQFF
TGCGCCAGCGGACTAGCGGGGGGCCCCAATGAGCAGTTCTTC
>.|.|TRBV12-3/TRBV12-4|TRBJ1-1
CASTPLGTEAFF
TGTGCCAGCACCCCCCTTGGGACTGAAGCTTTCTTT
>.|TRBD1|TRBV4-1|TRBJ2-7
CASSQAGTGGYEQYF
TGCGCCAGCAGCCAGGCCGGGACAGGGGGCTACGAGCAGTACTTC
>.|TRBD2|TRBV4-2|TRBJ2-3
CASSRVGGAGDTQYF
TGTGCCAGCAGCCGGGTCGGGGGGGCTGGAGATACGCAGTATTTT
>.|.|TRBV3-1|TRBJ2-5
CASSQDGRGERETQYF
TGTGCCAGCAGCCAAGATGGTAGGGGGGAGCGAGAGACCCAGTACTTC
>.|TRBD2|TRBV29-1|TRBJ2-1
CSAAREGGEQFF
TGCAGCGCCGCAAGGGAGGGAGGTGAGCAGTTCTTC
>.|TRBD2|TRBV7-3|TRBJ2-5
CASSSGLGEETQYF
TGTGCCAGCAGCTCGGGACTAGGGGAAGAGACCCAGTACTTC
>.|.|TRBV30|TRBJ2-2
CAWSVKQGLGTGELFF
TGTGCCTGGAGTGTAAAGCAGGGTCTTGGCACCGGGGAGCTGTTTTTT
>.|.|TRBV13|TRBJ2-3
CASEGGSGTDTQYF
TGTGCCAGCGAGGGGGGTAGCGGCACAGATACGCAGTATTTT
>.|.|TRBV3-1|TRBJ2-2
CASMAGPTGELFF
TGTGCCAGCATGGCCGGGCCGACCGGGGAGCTGTTTTTT
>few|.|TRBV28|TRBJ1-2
CASSPHRREIGYTF
TGTGCCAGCAGTCCCCACCGCAGGGAAATTGGCTACACCTTC
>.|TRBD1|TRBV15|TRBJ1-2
CATSRGQGVKDGYTF
TGTGCCACCAGCAGAGGACAGGGGGTTAAGGATGGCTACACCTTC